Sequencing of this TCR beta chain was carried out in a study of blood T cell repertoires in COVID-19 (dated by TCRdb to about 2020). At the level of the whole study: Samples from collaborators originated in the United States, Italy and Spain and spanned both the acute and convalescent phases of COVID-19. The prospective study material was composed of cDNA or gDNA derived from T cells, B-cell-depleted T cells, or PBMCs. The dataset comprised deeply sampled blood TCRbeta repertoires from subjects exposed to, actively infected with, or recovered from COVID-19. The repertoires were released in a freely available public database meant as a resource for research on the immune response to SARS-CoV-2. The samples were drawn from the first 160 participants of the ongoing ImmuneRACE study and from under 1,500 subjects provided by 6 global collaborators. The sample metadata nearly always contained a de-identified subject ID, COVID-19 status, age in years and sex. Where available, HLA class I and class II types were obtained from metadata supplied by the sample provider rather than from assay-based typing.

The immunoSEQ Assay, a bias-controlled multiplex PCR, was used to amplify TCRbeta CDR3 regions from genomic DNA. In the paper's pipeline: Within the assay, amplification of reference gene primers was used to estimate how many nucleated cells each sample contained. To quantify the absolute abundance of each unique TCRbeta CDR3 rearrangement, sequence reads were collapsed and filtered. For each sample, productive Simpson clonality was calculated by taking the square root of Simpson's diversity index across productive rearrangements. In TCRdb, the immuneACCESS table is reduced to in-frame sequences with V and J assigned. These tables do not hold every clone; where another copy was compared, an unresolved V gene accounts for under half, and the others remain unexplained. V and J calls and clone size are those listed in that table; D and trimming were worked out from the DNA. A total of around 250,000 clones appear in this sample, over 70% of them only once. The top ten hold approximately 5.9% of the sample.

Whole blood was collected in K2EDTA tubes by collaborating institutions according to the institutions' own protocols. For TCRbeta analysis, collaborator samples were shipped as frozen whole blood, as isolated PBMCs, or as DNA extracted from either sample type. The germline V gene encodes CDR1 MNHEY and CDR2 SVGAGI. Counted from cysteine to phenylalanine, this CDR3 has 15 amino acids. Only the CDR3 region is kept as DNA, spanning 45 bases read in frame from base 1. V is shortened by 5 bases, J by 0 bases, and the region joining them spans 13 bases. Broader findings and caveats from the paper: How much clinical and demographic metadata was included differed by source and by participant, and the metadata was provided uncurated.

A few counts support this clone. Its antigen has not been determined. No quality values exist for individual bases; no much larger clone is one base distant. This chain joins TRBV6-5 to TRBJ1-1; the D segment could be TRBD1, given 6 matching bases. Sequenced sample: peripheral blood. The receptor's source is a man older than 75 with acute or convalescent COVID-19. The CDR3 protein: CASSMGGALNTEAFF. The bases read TGTGCCAGCAGTATGGGGGGGGCCTTGAACACTGAAGCTTTCTTT.